This TCR beta chain was captured in a study of T-cell reconstitution after alpha-beta-depleted transplantation in children. The study's findings and limits: Elevated TCRbeta diversity at day 60 was traced, in some patients, to surviving recipient T cells and thymic progenitors. By one year post-transplant, T-cell counts and diversity largely arose from T cells that were newly produced. It was reported that alpha-beta T cells came from several hundred expanded graft clones (about two months after transplant).

Using unique molecular identifiers, the investigators prepared the TCRbeta library. MiXCR was run by TCRdb on the PCR reads, yielding one entry per CDR3 protein. The sample carries hundreds of thousands of distinct CDR3 sequences, 15% to 20% recorded once. This clonotype showed up just a few times. Its target is unknown. Germline CDR1 reads MGHRA; CDR2 reads YSYEKL. V was clipped by 1 base and J by 2 bases, with 17 bases between them. The CDR3 sequence is 17 residues long. This chain joins TRBV4-1 and TRBJ1-1, with a possible D match to TRBD1 (6 bases). The specimen was PBMCs, mostly from graft donor cells, collected 360 days after TCRalphabeta/CD19-depleted stem cell transplant. The clonotype was recovered from a male patient aged 2-15 years who had a stem cell transplant for acute lymphoblastic leukemia, so the T cells may come from the graft donor. The CDR3 protein is CASSQVGGASGNTEAFF. The CDR3 DNA follows: TGCGCCAGCAGCCAAGTAGGGGGGGCAAGTGGAAACACTGAAGCTTTCTTT.